This T cell receptor beta chain was captured in a study of T cell changes during pregnancy in multiple sclerosis. Method: immunoSEQ multiplex PCR; TCRdb's copy keeps in-frame clones and lacks some. The data contain approximately 21,000 clones, about 87% of them singletons. Per germline, CDR1 LNHDA and CDR2 SQIVND (reference sequence). The junction had 6 bases not matched to a gene; V was cut back by 6 bases and J by 5 bases. This CDR3 is built from 14 residues. This sequence joins TRBV19 and TRBJ2-2; 7 bases map to TRBD1. The receptor comes from a female donor in good health, enrolled as a control in a pregnancy study. Material: CD8+ T cells from peripheral blood mononuclear cells, obtained in the third trimester of pregnancy. The CDR3 protein is CASSSKTGTGELFF. DNA for the CDR3: TGTGCCAGTAGCTCTAAGACAGGGACCGGGGAGCTGTTTTTT.